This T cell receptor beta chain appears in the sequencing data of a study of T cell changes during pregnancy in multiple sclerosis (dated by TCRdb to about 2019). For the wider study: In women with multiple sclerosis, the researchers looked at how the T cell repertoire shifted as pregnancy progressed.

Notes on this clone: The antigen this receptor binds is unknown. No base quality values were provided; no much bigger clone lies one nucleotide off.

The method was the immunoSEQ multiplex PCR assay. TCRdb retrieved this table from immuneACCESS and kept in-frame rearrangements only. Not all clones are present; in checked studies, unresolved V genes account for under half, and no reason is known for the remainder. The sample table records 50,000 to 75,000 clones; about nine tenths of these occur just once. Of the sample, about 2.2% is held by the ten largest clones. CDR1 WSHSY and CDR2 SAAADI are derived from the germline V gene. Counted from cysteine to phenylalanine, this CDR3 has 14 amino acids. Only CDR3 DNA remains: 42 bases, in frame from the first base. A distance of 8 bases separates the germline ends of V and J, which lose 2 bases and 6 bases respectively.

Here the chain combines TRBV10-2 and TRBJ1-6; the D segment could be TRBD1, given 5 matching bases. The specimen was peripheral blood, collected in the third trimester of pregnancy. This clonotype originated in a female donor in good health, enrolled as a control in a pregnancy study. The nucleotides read TGCGCCAGCAGTGAGGCAGGGTTTAATTCACCCCTCCACTTT. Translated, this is CASSEAGFNSPLHF.